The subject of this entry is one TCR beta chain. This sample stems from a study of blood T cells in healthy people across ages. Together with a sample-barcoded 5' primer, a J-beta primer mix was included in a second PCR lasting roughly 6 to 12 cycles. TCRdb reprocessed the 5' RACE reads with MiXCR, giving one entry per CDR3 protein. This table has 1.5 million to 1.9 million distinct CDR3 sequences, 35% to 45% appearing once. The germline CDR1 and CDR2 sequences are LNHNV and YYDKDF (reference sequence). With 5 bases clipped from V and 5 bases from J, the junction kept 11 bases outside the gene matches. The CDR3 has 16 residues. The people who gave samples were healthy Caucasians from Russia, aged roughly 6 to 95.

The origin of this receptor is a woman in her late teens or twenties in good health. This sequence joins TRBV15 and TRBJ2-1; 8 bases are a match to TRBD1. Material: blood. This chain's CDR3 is CATSLGLQGEDNEQFF. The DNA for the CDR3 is TGTGCCACCAGCCTGGGGCTACAGGGGGAAGACAATGAGCAGTTCTTC. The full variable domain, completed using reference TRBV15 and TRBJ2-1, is DAMVIQNPRYQVTQFGKPVTLSCSQTLNHNVMYWYQQKSSQAPKLLFHYYDKDFNNEADTPDNFQSRRPNTSFCFLDIRSPGLGDTAMYLCATSLGLQGEDNEQFFGPGTRLTVL.